Listed here is a single T cell receptor beta chain. This sample is part of a study of cytomegalovirus exposure and HLA in healthy donors. V dropped 5 bases and J dropped 2 bases, with 16 bases sitting between them. CDR3 length: 16 residues. Germline V gives CDR1 SEHNR, CDR2 FQNEAQ (reference sequence). Primers included in the PCR were 60 Vbeta and 13 Jbeta primers. Clones were sequenced by immunoSEQ multiplex PCR, and TCRdb holds only the in-frame ones, with some missing. This sample has 90,000 or so clones, with approximately 64% found just once. The sample consisted of PBMCs. The receptor's source is a boy under 18 in good health and CMV-seropositive. The V gene is TRBV7-9, the J gene TRBJ2-1; D possibly corresponds to TRBD2 (5 bases). The CDR3 protein is CASSPKDYDPYNEQFF. In nucleotides, the CDR3 is TGTGCCAGCAGCCCAAAAGACTATGATCCCTACAATGAGCAGTTCTTC.